The sequence of this TCR beta chain was determined in a study of glioma-infiltrating T cells after dendritic cell vaccination. Remarks on this clone: What it recognizes is unknown.

Amplification used 60 V beta primers and 13 J beta primers. Assay: immunoSEQ multiplex PCR; the TCRdb copy retains only in-frame clones and omits some. The sample consists of about 87,000 clones, 83% of them appearing once. Notes on the study in general: Longer survival after dendritic cell vaccination followed higher pretreatment TIL content. Complete blood and tumor specimen sets were limited to few patients.

Indicated time point: after dendritic cell vaccination, including at tumor progression/relapse. Sequenced material: blood, taken after dendritic cell vaccination. This clonotype originated in a human donor with glioblastoma.

The CDR3 here is CATSSLGAGVNSPLHF. In DNA form, the CDR3 reads TGTGCCACCAGCAGTCTTGGTGCAGGGGTTAATTCACCCCTCCACTTT. V usage is TRBV15 and J usage is TRBJ1-6; D may be TRBD1 (6 bases). The germline V gene encodes CDR1 LNHNV and CDR2 YYDKDF (reference sequence). Trimming took off 3 bases at V and 6 bases at J, with 15 bases between the two ends. The CDR3 has 16 amino acids.